One and the same sample provided the 14 T cell receptor beta chains below, sequenced in a study of breast tumors, draining lymph nodes, adjacent tissues. Breast cancer patients provided tissue from their axillary draining lymph nodes. TCRdb independently ran MiXCR on the multiplex PCR reads; one entry per CDR3 protein. The sample shows approximately 120,000 distinct CDR3 sequences, over 20% of them seen only once. The specimen was axillary lymph node tissue. These receptors came from a female donor with breast cancer. Some clones in this sample may be carry-over from other donors' samples.

This clonotype has a count of ten or more. The genes are TRBV4-1 and TRBJ2-3, with D perhaps matching TRBD1 or TRBD2 (5 bases each). The germline CDR1 and CDR2 sequences are MGHRA and YSYEKL. This CDR3 spans 16 amino acids. V shed 2 bases and J shed 2 bases, with 14 bases lying between them. CDR3 DNA: TGCGCCAGCAGCCAACCAACCGGGACCAACACAGATACGCAGTATTTT. Residues: CASSQPTGTNTDTQYF.

The rearrangement joins TRBV5-1 to TRBJ2-5, with 8 positions matching TRBD1. The CDR3 totals 16 residues. From germline, CDR1 is SGHRS and CDR2 YFSETQ. With V trimmed by 4 bases and J by 4 bases, 12 bases remained unmatched. The CDR3 loop is CASSPRRGLLTETQYF. In DNA form, the CDR3 reads TGCGCCAGCAGCCCCCGCAGGGGGCTCTTGACAGAGACCCAGTACTTC. Full variable domain (missing parts from reference TRBV5-1 and TRBJ2-5): KAGVTQTPRYLIKTRGQQVTLSCSPISGHRSVSWYQQTPGQGLQFLFEYFSETQRNKGNFPGRFSGRQFSNSRSEMNVSTLELGDSALYLCASSPRRGLLTETQYFGPGTRLLVL.

Of note for this clonotype: A much more abundant neighbour one base away suggests this may be a read error. A read error is likely, as this CDR3 ends without the conserved phenylalanine or tryptophan. The gene calls are TRBV4-1 and TRBJ2-1; the D gene is possibly TRBD1 (6 bases). The CDR3 runs to 16 residues. From germline, CDR1 is MGHRA and CDR2 YSYEKL. Trimming left V 4 bases short and J 4 bases short, with 17 bases between. CDR3 DNA sequence: TGCGCCAGCAGCCGGCCCGGACAGATTTCTTACAATGAGCAGTTCCTC. Translating it yields CASSRPGQISYNEQFL.

This clonotype was detected many times. The CDR3 sequence is CASSGAGTGNEKLFF. CDR3 DNA sequence: TGCGCCAGCAGCGGGGCCGGGACAGGGAATGAAAAACTGTTTTTT. V gene TRBV5-1 combines with J gene TRBJ1-4; 9 bases are shared with TRBD1. Germline loops: CDR1 SGHRS, CDR2 YFSETQ. V lost 4 bases and J lost 5; bases outside the gene matches: 6. The CDR3 is made up of 15 amino acids.

In this sample, this clonotype turned up a few times. The junction differs from germline at one of its ends, possibly a read error. The chain couples TRBV2 to TRBJ2-7, with D possibly matching TRBD1 (7 bases). Germline CDR1 SNHLY, CDR2 FYNNEI. CDR3 length equals 15 residues. The CDR3 loop is CARRAIRQGGHEQYF. DNA of the CDR3: TGTGCCCGCAGAGCCATTCGACAGGGAGGACACGAGCAGTACTTC.

This clonotype was detected many times. V is TRBV12-3 or TRBV12-4 and J is TRBJ2-3, with TRBD1 identical over 8 bases. V was pared by 5 bases and J by 6 bases, with 4 bases of the junction left unmatched. The CDR3 is made up of 13 amino acids. CDR3 amino acids: CASSDRGTDTQYF. The CDR3 DNA is TGTGCCAGCAGTGACAGGGGAACGGATACGCAGTATTTT.

This clonotype was detected many times. The CDR3 DNA follows: TGTGCCAGCAGTTGGGGGCGGGGTGGGAGACTCTCAGATACGCAGTATTTT. Protein: CASSWGRGGRLSDTQYF. The chain uses TRBV7-2 and TRBJ2-3; possibly TRBD1 or TRBD2 for D (6 bases each). The V gene lost 6 bases and the J gene lost 4 bases, with 23 bases spanning the gap. CDR1 is SGHTA, CDR2 FQGNSA, per germline. This CDR3 comprises 17 residues.

This clonotype has at least ten counts. J is TRBJ2-7 and V is TRBV19; no reliable D call. The CDR3 is 14 residues long. V was shortened by 3 bases and J by 0 bases, with 9 bases between the two germline ends. In germline, CDR1 is LNHDA, CDR2 SQIVND (reference sequence). The CDR3 nucleotides are TGTGCCAGTAGTATTTCAGGAAGCTCCTACGAGCAGTACTTC. It is translated as CASSISGSSYEQYF.

This clonotype was seen repeatedly, ten times or more. The rearrangement joins TRBV7-9 to TRBJ1-3; D is undetermined. CDR3 size: 16 residues. V was pared by 1 base and J by 4 bases, with 14 bases between. In germline, CDR1 is SEHNR, CDR2 FQNEAQ (reference sequence). The CDR3 coding sequence is TGTGCCAGCAGCTTAGATCCAGGACTGGGCGGAAACACCATATATTTT. Translating it yields CASSLDPGLGGNTIYF.

The genes are TRBV5-5 and TRBJ1-1; no definite D call. Germline V CDR1 and CDR2: SGHKS, YYEKEE (reference sequence). There are 13 residues in the CDR3. V lost 5 bases to trimming and J lost 6 bases, with 14 bases between them. CDR3 sequence reads: CASSYSSWAEAFF. CDR3 bases: TGTGCCAGCAGTTACTCGAGTTGGGCTGAAGCTTTCTTT.

V gene TRBV19 combines with J gene TRBJ2-1; 13 bases fit TRBD2. J lost 8 bases, V lost 4 bases, and 8 bases had no gene match. The CDR3 extends over 16 amino acids. Germline CDR1 reads LNHDA; CDR2 reads SQIVND (reference sequence). The CDR3: CASSRTSGSVTHEQFF. The CDR3 nucleotides read TGTGCCAGTAGTAGGACTAGCGGGAGTGTAACCCATGAGCAGTTCTTC.

The genes are TRBV28 and TRBJ1-5; weak D call: TRBD1 (6 bases). Trimming took 1 base from V and 1 from J, leaving 11 bases between them. Germline V gene data show CDR1 as MDHEN and CDR2 as SYDVKM. The CDR3 covers 16 residues. For the CDR3, the DNA is TGTGCCAGCAGTTTATTAGGGGGGGAGAGCAATCAGCCCCAGCATTTT. Translating it yields CASSLLGGESNQPQHF.

This clonotype was recorded many times. The rearrangement joins TRBV5-1 to TRBJ2-2; no clear D. The CDR3 contains 12 residues. Germline values: CDR1 SGHRS, CDR2 YFSETQ. The ends were cut back, 7 bases at V and 3 bases at J, with 7 bases in the middle. CDR3 residues: CASSPHTGELFF. The CDR3 DNA reads as TGCGCCAGCTCCCCCCACACCGGGGAGCTGTTTTTT.

At least ten counts were recorded for this clonotype. V is TRBV7-9 and J is TRBJ2-7; 7 nucleotides agree with TRBD2. Per the germline V gene, CDR1 is SEHNR and CDR2 is FQNEAQ (reference sequence). This CDR3 has 13 amino acids. The junction had 4 bases not matched to a gene; V was cut back by 1 base and J by 7 bases. CDR3: CASSLGGGREQYF. CDR3 sequence (DNA): TGTGCCAGCAGCTTAGGGGGGGGTAGAGAGCAGTACTTC. Drawing the rest from reference TRBV7-9 and TRBJ2-7, the complete variable domain is DTGVSQNPRHKITKRGQNVTFRCDPISEHNRLYWYRQTLGQGPEFLTYFQNEAQLEKSRLLSDRFSAERPKGSFSTLEIQRTEQGDSAMYLCASSLGGGREQYFGPGTRLTVT.